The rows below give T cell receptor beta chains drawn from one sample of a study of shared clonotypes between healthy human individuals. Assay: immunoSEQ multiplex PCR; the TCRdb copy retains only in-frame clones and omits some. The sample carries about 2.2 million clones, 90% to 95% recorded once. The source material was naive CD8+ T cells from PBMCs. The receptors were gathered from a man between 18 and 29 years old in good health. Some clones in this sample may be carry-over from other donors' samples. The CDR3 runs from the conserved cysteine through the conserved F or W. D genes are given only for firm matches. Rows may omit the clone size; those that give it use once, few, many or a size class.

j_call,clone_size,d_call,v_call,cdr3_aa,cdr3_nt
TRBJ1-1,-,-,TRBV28,CASRGGRGWTEAFF,TGTGCCAGCCGCGGGGGGCGGGGTTGGACTGAAGCTTTCTTT
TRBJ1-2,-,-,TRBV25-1,CASSESGHGDYGYTF,TGTGCCAGCAGTGAATCTGGGCACGGTGACTATGGCTACACCTTC
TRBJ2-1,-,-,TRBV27,CASSFRRAAYNEQFF,TGTGCCAGCAGTTTTCGTAGGGCCGCCTACAATGAGCAGTTCTTC
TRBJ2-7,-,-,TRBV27,CASSFGFSYEQYF,TGTGCCAGCAGTTTTGGGTTTTCCTACGAGCAGTACTTC
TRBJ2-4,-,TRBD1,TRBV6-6,CASRGGQGEYF,TGTGCCAGCAGGGGAGGACAGGGAGAGTACTTC
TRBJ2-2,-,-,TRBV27,CASTLAGGNGELFF,TGTGCCAGCACTTTGGCAGGGGGGAACGGGGAGCTGTTTTTT
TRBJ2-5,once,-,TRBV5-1,CASSFLIQETQYF,TGCGCCAGCAGCTTTCTCATCCAAGAGACCCAGTACTTC
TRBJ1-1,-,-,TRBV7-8,CASSFNFGQHTEAFF,TGTGCCAGCAGCTTCAATTTCGGTCAGCACACTGAAGCTTTCTTT
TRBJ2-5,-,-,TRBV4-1,CASSQDRLPRAPQYF,TGCGCCAGCAGCCAAGATAGACTACCTCGAGCGCCCCAGTACTTC
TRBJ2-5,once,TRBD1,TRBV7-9,CASSAGTGVRFGTQYF,TGTGCCAGCAGCGCTGGGACAGGGGTCAGGTTTGGGACCCAGTACTTC
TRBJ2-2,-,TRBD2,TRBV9,CASSHGLAGPQGTGELFF,TGTGCCAGCAGCCATGGGCTAGCGGGGCCCCAGGGCACCGGGGAGCTGTTTTTT
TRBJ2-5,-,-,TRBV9,CASSVGGTRLETQYF,TGTGCCAGCAGCGTAGGCGGGACGAGATTAGAGACCCAGTACTTC
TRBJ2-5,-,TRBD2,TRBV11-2,CASSPGTSPPRETQYF,TGTGCCAGCAGCCCGGGGACTAGCCCCCCTAGAGAGACCCAGTACTTC
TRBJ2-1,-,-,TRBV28,CASSPPLTRNEQFF,TGTGCCAGCAGCCCCCCTCTGACGCGCAATGAGCAGTTCTTC
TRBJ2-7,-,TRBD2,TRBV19,CASSQKREGLSEQYF,TGTGCCAGTAGTCAAAAGCGGGAGGGCCTTAGCGAGCAGTACTTC
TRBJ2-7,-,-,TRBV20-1,CSARLLGEQYF,TGCAGTGCTAGACTCCTTGGGGAGCAGTACTTC